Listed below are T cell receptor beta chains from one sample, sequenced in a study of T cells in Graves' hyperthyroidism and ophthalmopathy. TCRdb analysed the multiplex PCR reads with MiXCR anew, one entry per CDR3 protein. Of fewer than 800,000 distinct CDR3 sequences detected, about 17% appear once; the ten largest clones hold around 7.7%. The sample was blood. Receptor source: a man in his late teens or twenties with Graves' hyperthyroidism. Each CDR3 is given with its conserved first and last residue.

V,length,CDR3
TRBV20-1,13,CSARDHQGIEQFF
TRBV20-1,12,CSAERQYNEQFF
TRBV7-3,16,CASSPGTSTSTDTQYF
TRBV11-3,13,CASSKSSGPIWYF
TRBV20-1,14,CSASTSASTGELFF
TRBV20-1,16,CSATRLGLAGGGEQFF
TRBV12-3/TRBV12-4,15,CASVKIEGGNYGYTF
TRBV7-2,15,CASNPTGPSGNTIYF
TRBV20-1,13,CSARPPWSNTIYF
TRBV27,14,CASSLRQGNQPQHF
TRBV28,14,CANSLSRSNYGYTF
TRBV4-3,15,CASSQEMGQGDEQYF
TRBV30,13,CAWSVKGNEKLFF
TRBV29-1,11,CSVDGDTEAFF
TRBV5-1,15,CASSLGLAGGNEQFF
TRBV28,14,CASSLLEPYNEQFF
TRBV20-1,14,CSAMGLAGEETQYF
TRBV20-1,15,CSARDAGGGYNEQFF
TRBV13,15,CASSPRTSGHNEQFF
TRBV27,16,CASSQRTSGTHNEQFF
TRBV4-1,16,CASSQVEGSANSPLHF
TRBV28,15,CASSLGRASNQPQHF
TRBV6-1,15,CASSPLAGYQETQYF
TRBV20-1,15,CSAGPLGRAGETQYF
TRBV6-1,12,CASSKEGNEQFF
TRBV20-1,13,CSFTGTGHNEQFF
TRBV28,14,CASSLWEANYGYTF
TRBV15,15,CATSRDQNFAHEQYF
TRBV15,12,CATSSTVPSLFF
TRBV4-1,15,CASSQDGLGSFPQHF
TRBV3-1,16,CASSPFATSGDNEQFF
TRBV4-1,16,CASSQGTLRGNTEAFF
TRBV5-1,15,CASRPGPYSNQPQHF
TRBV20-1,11,CSGMKGEKLFF
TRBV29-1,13,CSVETAATYEQYF
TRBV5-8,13,CASTPGSPYEQYF